The present T cell receptor beta chain was sequenced within a study of neurological immune-mediated disorders. V trimming: 4 bases; J trimming: 1 base; junction bases outside the gene matches: 7. Germline assignment: CDR1 LGHDT and CDR2 YNNKEL (reference sequence). CDR3 size: 16 residues. This clonotype was counted at least ten times. The cDNA came from 5'RACE, which used 10-nucleotide random UMIs. TCRdb ran MiXCR on the 5' RACE reads and lists one entry per CDR3 protein. The sample holds 70,000 to 95,000 distinct CDR3 sequences, roughly 18% seen once. Source material was 2 million unsorted PBMCs, stored at -80 °C in RNAlater.

The source is a woman in her 40s in good health. The chain uses TRBV3-1 and TRBJ2-3, with 8 bases matching TRBD2. The sequenced material came from PBMCs. The CDR3 is CASSPPGRAGTDTQYF. The CDR3 nucleotides are TGTGCCAGCAGCCCCCCCGGGAGGGCGGGCACAGATACGCAGTATTTT.